The 3 T cell receptor beta chains presented below share a single source sample, sequenced in a study of blood T cell repertoires in COVID-19. TCRdb's copy holds only in-frame clones and misses some; the assay was immunoSEQ multiplex PCR. This sample has about 170,000 clones, with about 88% found just once. Sequenced input: PBMCs or T cells enriched from blood (not recorded which). Source of these receptors: a human donor with acute COVID-19. The donor label of this sample is uncertain.

The chain has TRBV10-2 and TRBJ1-2; D uncertain. Per the germline V gene, CDR1 is WSHSY and CDR2 is SAAADI. CDR3 size: 13 residues. Trimming pared 2 bases from V and 7 bases from J, leaving 11 bases between. CDR3 amino acids: CASSERRAGGYTF. CDR3 in DNA: TGCGCCAGCAGTGAGCGGAGGGCGGGTGGCTACACCTTC.

The chain carries TRBV6-5 and TRBJ2-2; D unclear. The V and J ends lost 8 bases and 5 bases respectively, with 3 bases between them. The CDR3 loop spans 10 amino acids. CDR1 and CDR2 (germline): MNHEY, SVGAGI. In DNA, the CDR3 is TGTGCCAGCCGGACCGGGGAGCTGTTTTTT. As protein: CASRTGELFF.

The chain carries TRBV19 and TRBJ1-4, with D uncertain. Germline CDR1 and CDR2: LNHDA and SQIVND (reference sequence). This CDR3 has 14 residues. Between the trimmed V and J ends, which lost 5 bases and 0 bases, there was a span of 7 bases. The DNA for the CDR3 is TGTGCCAGTAGTCCAACGGCAACTAATGAAAAACTGTTTTTT. Residues: CASSPTATNEKLFF.